This paragraph covers one T cell receptor beta chain sequence. This specimen comes from a study of blood T cell repertoires in COVID-19. The CDR3 runs to 14 residues. Trimming cost V 2 bases and J 2 bases, with 9 bases left between them. Germline values: CDR1 SGHTA, CDR2 FQGNSA. Data came from immunoSEQ multiplex PCR; TCRdb stores just in-frame clones and leaves some out. The sample comprises about 260,000 clones, around 93% of which are singletons, and about 3% rests with the top ten. The receptor's source is a man between 40 and 49 years old who had been exposed to COVID-19. The chain employs TRBV7-2 and TRBJ2-5; D gene ambiguous. The sequencing sample was made of PBMCs or T cells enriched from blood (not recorded which). CDR3 nucleotides: TGTGCCAGCAGCTTATCTTCCAGTCAAGAGACCCAGTACTTC. Protein sequence: CASSLSSSQETQYF.